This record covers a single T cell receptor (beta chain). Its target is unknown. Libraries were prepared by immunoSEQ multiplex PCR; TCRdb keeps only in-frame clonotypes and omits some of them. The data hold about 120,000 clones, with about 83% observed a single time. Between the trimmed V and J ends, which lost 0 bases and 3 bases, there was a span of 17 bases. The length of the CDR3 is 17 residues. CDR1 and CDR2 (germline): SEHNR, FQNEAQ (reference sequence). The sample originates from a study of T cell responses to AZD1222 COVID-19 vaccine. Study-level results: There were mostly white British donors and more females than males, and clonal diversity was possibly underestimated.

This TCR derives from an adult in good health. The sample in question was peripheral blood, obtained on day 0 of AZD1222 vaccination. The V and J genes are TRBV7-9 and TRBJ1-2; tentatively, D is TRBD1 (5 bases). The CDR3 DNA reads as TGTGCCAGCAGCTTAGCTTTTAGGGGCCTAAACGACTATGGCTACACCTTC. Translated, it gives CASSLAFRGLNDYGYTF.